This TCR beta chain was observed in a study of blood T cell repertoires in COVID-19. On the study more broadly: Whether acute or convalescent, the COVID-19 samples came from the United States, Italy and Spain.

This CDR3 spans 14 amino acids. Germline CDR1 and CDR2: LNHDA and SQIVND (reference sequence). The junction had 7 bases not matched to a gene; V was cut back by 6 bases and J by 8 bases. In the source study's methods: Amplifying reference gene primers gave estimates of nucleated cell counts. Only in-frame clones appear in the TCRdb table, and some are missing; sequencing was by immunoSEQ multiplex PCR. The DNA gave D and trimming, while V, J and clone size come from that table. The sample carries around 100,000 clones, about nine tenths recorded once. This receptor was obtained from a man aged 50-59 years with acute or convalescent COVID-19. This chain links TRBV19 with TRBJ2-1; 10 positions match TRBD1. The material sequenced was peripheral blood. CDR3 loop: CASSRDRGSDEQFF. CDR3 nucleotide sequence: TGTGCCAGTAGCCGGGACAGGGGTTCCGATGAGCAGTTCTTC.